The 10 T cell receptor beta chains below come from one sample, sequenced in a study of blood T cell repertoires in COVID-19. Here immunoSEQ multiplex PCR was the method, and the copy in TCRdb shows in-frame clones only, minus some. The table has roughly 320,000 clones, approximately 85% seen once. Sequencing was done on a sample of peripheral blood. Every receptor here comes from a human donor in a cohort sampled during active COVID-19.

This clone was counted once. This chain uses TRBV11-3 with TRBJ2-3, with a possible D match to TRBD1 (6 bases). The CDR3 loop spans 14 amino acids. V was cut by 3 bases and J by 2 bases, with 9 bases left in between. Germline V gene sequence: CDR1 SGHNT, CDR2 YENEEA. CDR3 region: CASSLDRYTDTQYF. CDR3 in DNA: TGTGCCAGCAGCTTGGACAGATACACAGATACGCAGTATTTT.

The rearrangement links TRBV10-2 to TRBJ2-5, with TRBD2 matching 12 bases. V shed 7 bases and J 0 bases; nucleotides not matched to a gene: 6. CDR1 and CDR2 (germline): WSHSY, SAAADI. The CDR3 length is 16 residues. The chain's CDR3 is CASTGLAGWYQETQYF. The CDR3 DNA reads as TGCGCCAGCACCGGACTAGCGGGGTGGTACCAAGAGACCCAGTACTTC.

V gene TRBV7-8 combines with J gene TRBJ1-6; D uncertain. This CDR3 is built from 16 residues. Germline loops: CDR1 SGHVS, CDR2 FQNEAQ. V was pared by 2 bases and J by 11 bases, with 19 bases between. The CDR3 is CASSLLRQTPRTPLHF. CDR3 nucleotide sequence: TGTGCCAGCAGCTTACTTCGACAAACACCCCGGACACCCCTCCACTTT.

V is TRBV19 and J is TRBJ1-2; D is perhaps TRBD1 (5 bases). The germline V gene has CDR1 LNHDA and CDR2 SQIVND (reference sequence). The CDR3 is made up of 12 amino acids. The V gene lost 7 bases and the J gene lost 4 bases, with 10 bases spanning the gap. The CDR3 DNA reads TGTGCCAGTAATCAGGGACTCTATGGCTACACCTTC. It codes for CASNQGLYGYTF.

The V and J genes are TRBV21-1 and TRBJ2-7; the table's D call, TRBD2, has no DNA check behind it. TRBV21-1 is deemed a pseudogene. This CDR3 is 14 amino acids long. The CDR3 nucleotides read TGTGCCAGCAGCAAAGGGGGAGACTCCTACGAGCAGTACTTC. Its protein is CASSKGGDSYEQYF.

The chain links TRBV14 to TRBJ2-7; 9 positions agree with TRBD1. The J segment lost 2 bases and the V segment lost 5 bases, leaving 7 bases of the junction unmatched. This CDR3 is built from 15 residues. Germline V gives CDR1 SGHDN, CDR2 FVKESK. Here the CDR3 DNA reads TGTGCCAGCAGCGGGACAGGGCCATCAACCTACGAGCAGTACTTC. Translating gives CASSGTGPSTYEQYF.

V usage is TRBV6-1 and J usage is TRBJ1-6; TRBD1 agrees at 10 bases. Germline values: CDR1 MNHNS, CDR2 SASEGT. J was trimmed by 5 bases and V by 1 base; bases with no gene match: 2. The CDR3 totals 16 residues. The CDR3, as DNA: TGTGCCAGCAGTGAAGGGACAGGGGGGGATAATTCACCCCTCCACTTT. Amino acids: CASSEGTGGDNSPLHF.

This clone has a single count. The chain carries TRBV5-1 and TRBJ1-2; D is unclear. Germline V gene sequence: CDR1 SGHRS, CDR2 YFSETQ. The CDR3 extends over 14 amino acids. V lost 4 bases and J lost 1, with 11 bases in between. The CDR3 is CASSPEGGNYGYTF. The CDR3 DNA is TGCGCCAGCAGCCCCGAAGGCGGTAACTATGGCTACACCTTC.

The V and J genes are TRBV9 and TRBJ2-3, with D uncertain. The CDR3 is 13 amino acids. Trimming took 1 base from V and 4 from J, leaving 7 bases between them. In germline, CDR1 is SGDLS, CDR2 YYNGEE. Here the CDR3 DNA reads TGTGCCAGCAGCGTATCCCCCGCAGATACGCAGTATTTT. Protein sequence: CASSVSPADTQYF.

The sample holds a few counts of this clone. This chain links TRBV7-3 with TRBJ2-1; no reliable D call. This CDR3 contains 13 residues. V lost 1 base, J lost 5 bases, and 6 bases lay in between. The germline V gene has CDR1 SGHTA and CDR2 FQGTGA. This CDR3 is CASSLRSDNEQFF. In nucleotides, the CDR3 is TGTGCCAGCAGCTTAAGGTCAGACAATGAGCAGTTCTTC.